This T cell receptor (beta chain) emerged from a study of beta chain features in type 1 diabetes. Study-wide findings and caveats: Small HLA sub-analyses could not settle whether HLA shapes TCRB rearrangement. Insertions were fewer and deletions more numerous at VDJ junctions in type 1 diabetes patients.

Points on this clone: The antigen is undetermined.

Sequencing targeted expressed TCRB transcripts, as all isolated RNA had been reverse transcribed. The average output of naive, central memory and regulatory T cell samples was approximately 3.8 million reads. Sequencing used immunoSEQ multiplex PCR; TCRdb keeps in-frame clones, though not all of them. The data contain about 250,000 clones, 13% to 15% of them singletons. The clonotype comes from a woman aged 40 to 50 in good health. Sequencing input: naive CD4+ T cells from blood.

The CDR3 DNA reads TGTGCCAGCAGTTTTACAGGGGGCTTAATGGGCAATCAGCCCCAGCATTTT. Translating it yields CASSFTGGLMGNQPQHF. The chain links TRBV28 to TRBJ1-5, with 9 bases lining up with TRBD1. The J segment lost 2 bases and the V segment lost 3 bases, leaving 8 bases of the junction unmatched. This CDR3 contains 17 residues. Germline CDR1 MDHEN, CDR2 SYDVKM.